A selection of T cell receptor beta chains follows, all from one sample in a study of naive and memory T cell subsets. TCRdb redid the calling of the UMI-ligation and nested PCR reads with MiXCR, one entry per CDR3 protein. The sample has approximately 31,000 distinct CDR3 sequences, approximately 18% seen once. Sequenced material: effector memory CD4+ T cells from blood. These receptors were obtained from a human donor in good health. Each CDR3 is given with its conserved first and last residue. Each record gives: CDR3 length, D gene, J gene, V gene, clone size, CDR3 DNA, CDR3 protein. The D gene is left open where the match is weak. Clone size is given for some rows only: seen once, a few or many times, or a class if the clone is expanded.

CDR3 length: 12; D gene: NA; J gene: TRBJ1-1; V gene: TRBV29-1; clone size: few; CDR3 DNA: TGCAGCGTTGGTCAGCTGAACACTGAAGCTTTCTTT; CDR3 protein: CSVGQLNTEAFF
CDR3 length: 14; D gene: NA; J gene: TRBJ1-1; V gene: TRBV2; clone size: few; CDR3 DNA: TGTGCCAGCAGTTTCTTAGGACAGAACACTGAAGCTTTCTTT; CDR3 protein: CASSFLGQNTEAFF
CDR3 length: 11; D gene: NA; J gene: TRBJ1-5; V gene: TRBV19; clone size: few; CDR3 DNA: TGTGCCAGCGGAAATAATCAGCCCCAGCATTTT; CDR3 protein: CASGNNQPQHF
CDR3 length: 12; D gene: NA; J gene: TRBJ2-1; V gene: TRBV6-5; clone size: NA; CDR3 DNA: TGTGCCAGCAGTTACTCCCAGGGTCCGCCGTTCTTC; CDR3 protein: CASSYSQGPPFF
CDR3 length: 15; D gene: TRBD1; J gene: TRBJ1-1; V gene: TRBV28; clone size: many; CDR3 DNA: TGTGCCAGCAGTGCGCAGCTGGGACAGCACACTGAAGCTTTCTTT; CDR3 protein: CASSAQLGQHTEAFF
CDR3 length: 14; D gene: NA; J gene: TRBJ2-3; V gene: TRBV7-2; clone size: few; CDR3 DNA: TGTGCCAGCAGCTTCGGGCTAGCATCGGATACGCAGTATTTT; CDR3 protein: CASSFGLASDTQYF
CDR3 length: 18; D gene: TRBD2; J gene: TRBJ2-1; V gene: TRBV7-2; clone size: NA; CDR3 DNA: TGTGCCAGCAGCCGGAGAACTAGCGGGGGGGGCTCCTACAATGAGCAGTTCTTC; CDR3 protein: CASSRRTSGGGSYNEQFF
CDR3 length: 11; D gene: NA; J gene: TRBJ2-7; V gene: TRBV29-1; clone size: medium-sized; CDR3 DNA: TGCAGTGTCAACAGGGACTACGAGCAGTACTTC; CDR3 protein: CSVNRDYEQYF
CDR3 length: 15; D gene: NA; J gene: TRBJ1-1; V gene: TRBV6-5; clone size: few; CDR3 DNA: TGTGCCAGCAGTTACTCGTTTCTGGGGGACACTGAAGCTTTCTTT; CDR3 protein: CASSYSFLGDTEAFF
CDR3 length: 15; D gene: TRBD1; J gene: TRBJ1-1; V gene: TRBV11-2; clone size: many; CDR3 DNA: TGTGCCAGCAGCTTCCCTCAGGGGGCGCGGACTGAAGCTTTCTTT; CDR3 protein: CASSFPQGARTEAFF
CDR3 length: 13; D gene: NA; J gene: TRBJ2-2; V gene: TRBV9; clone size: NA; CDR3 DNA: TGTGCCAGCAGCCCTCGGTCAACCGGGGAGCTGTTTTTT; CDR3 protein: CASSPRSTGELFF
CDR3 length: 14; D gene: TRBD1; J gene: TRBJ1-3; V gene: TRBV6-6; clone size: NA; CDR3 DNA: TGTGCCAGCAGTTCCTCACAGGGGCGAAACACCATATATTTT; CDR3 protein: CASSSSQGRNTIYF
CDR3 length: 14; D gene: NA; J gene: TRBJ1-3; V gene: TRBV5-1; clone size: many; CDR3 DNA: TGCGCCAGCAGCTTGGATGGCTCTGGAAACACCATATATTTT; CDR3 protein: CASSLDGSGNTIYF
CDR3 length: 16; D gene: TRBD2; J gene: TRBJ2-1; V gene: TRBV7-3; clone size: few; CDR3 DNA: TGTGCCAGCAGCACCCAGGGACTAGCGGGGGTACAAGAGCAGTTCTTC; CDR3 protein: CASSTQGLAGVQEQFF
CDR3 length: 15; D gene: TRBD1; J gene: TRBJ2-7; V gene: TRBV6-1; clone size: many; CDR3 DNA: TGTGCCAGCAACACGGCCGGGACAGGGGCCTACGAGCAGTACTTC; CDR3 protein: CASNTAGTGAYEQYF
CDR3 length: 16; D gene: TRBD1; J gene: TRBJ2-5; V gene: TRBV7-8; clone size: NA; CDR3 DNA: TGTGCCAGCAACTCGGCATCGGGACAGGGGTCGGAGACCCAGTACTTC; CDR3 protein: CASNSASGQGSETQYF
CDR3 length: 15; D gene: NA; J gene: TRBJ2-5; V gene: TRBV10-3; clone size: NA; CDR3 DNA: TGTGCCATCAGTACGGACTGGGGTCAATGGGAGACCCAGTACTTC; CDR3 protein: CAISTDWGQWETQYF
CDR3 length: 12; D gene: NA; J gene: TRBJ1-5; V gene: TRBV28; clone size: many; CDR3 DNA: TGTGCCAGCAGTTTAATGCATCAGCCCCAGCATTTT; CDR3 protein: CASSLMHQPQHF
CDR3 length: 14; D gene: TRBD2; J gene: TRBJ2-3; V gene: TRBV30; clone size: NA; CDR3 DNA: TGTGCCTGGGGACTAGCGGGGGGCACAGATACGCAGTATTTT; CDR3 protein: CAWGLAGGTDTQYF
CDR3 length: 17; D gene: TRBD1; J gene: TRBJ1-5; V gene: TRBV6-5; clone size: few; CDR3 DNA: TGTGCCAGCAGTTACACGGGGCTCACAGGGGGCAATCAGCCCCAGCATTTT; CDR3 protein: CASSYTGLTGGNQPQHF
CDR3 length: 11; D gene: TRBD2; J gene: TRBJ2-1; V gene: TRBV20-1; clone size: NA; CDR3 DNA: TGCAGTGCTATCGGACTAGCAGTGCAGTTCTTC; CDR3 protein: CSAIGLAVQFF
CDR3 length: 14; D gene: TRBD1; J gene: TRBJ2-1; V gene: TRBV11-3; clone size: NA; CDR3 DNA: TGTGCCAGCAGCGGCGACAGGGGGGCAAATGAGCAGTTCTTC; CDR3 protein: CASSGDRGANEQFF
CDR3 length: 18; D gene: TRBD2; J gene: TRBJ2-1; V gene: TRBV27; clone size: NA; CDR3 DNA: TGTGCCAGCAGTTTCATAGGTCGAACTAGCGGGAGAGGGAATGAGCAGTTCTTC; CDR3 protein: CASSFIGRTSGRGNEQFF